The T cell receptor (beta chain) described here comes from a study of prognosis after radiotherapy for stage I lung cancer. Study context: Non-small cell lung cancer patients were all deemed medically inoperable.

V lost 0 bases and J 10 bases, leaving 13 bases between the germline ends. Germline CDR1 reads LGHNA; CDR2 reads YSLEER. This CDR3 has 15 residues. Two-round multiplex PCR, the amplification method, yielded TCR beta CDR3 from genomic DNA. Every TRBV and TRBJ gene had its own specific primer in first-round PCR. From the multiplex PCR reads, TCRdb called clonotypes with MiXCR, one entry per CDR3 protein. The table has 20,000 to 25,000 distinct CDR3 sequences, around 46% seen once. In its sample, this clonotype was seen a few times. The chain recombines TRBV4-3 with TRBJ1-6; D unresolved. The sequence was obtained from a donor older than 45 with non-small cell lung cancer. The material was PBMCs, obtained before or after stereotactic body radiation therapy (not recorded which). The CDR3 bases are TGCGCCAGCAGCCAAGATGAAGGGTTTGGCTCACCCCTCCACTTT. Protein product: CASSQDEGFGSPLHF.